This T cell receptor (beta chain) came from a study of blood T cell repertoires in COVID-19. Study-level information: COVID-19 samples collected from the United States, Italy and Spain covered acute and convalescent phases.

Looked up from germline, CDR1 is KGHDR and CDR2 is SFDVKD. The CDR3 spans 12 residues. The ends were cut back, 2 bases at V and 8 bases at J, with 5 bases in the middle. Clones were read by immunoSEQ multiplex PCR, and TCRdb kept only the in-frame ones, dropping some. The repertoire includes under 150,000 clones, around three quarters of them detected once, and approximately 3.6% sits in the top ten. The clonotype comes from a man aged 55 to 69 with acute or convalescent COVID-19. What was sequenced was peripheral blood. This chain connects TRBV24-1 to TRBJ2-2; D is unresolved. The CDR3 region is CATSDSRGELFF. In DNA form, the CDR3 reads TGTGCCACCAGTGATTCCCGGGGGGAGCTGTTTTTT.